This TCR beta chain was observed in a study of OX40 agonist ivuxolimab in advanced cancers. Study information: In this trial design, patients received ivuxolimab intravenously at 0.01 to 10 mg/kg every 2 weeks.

Germline trimming cut 6 bases from V and 0 bases from J; bases unmatched to any gene: 1. Germline CDR1 is SGHRS and CDR2 is YFSETQ. The CDR3 is 13 amino acids. TCRdb's copy holds only in-frame clones and misses some; the assay was immunoSEQ multiplex PCR. The data show about 88,000 clones, with 85% seen just once and over 0.2% held by the top ten. This receptor was taken from an adult with an advanced solid tumor such as melanoma, head and neck, liver or kidney cancer. This sequence joins TRBV5-1 and TRBJ2-3, with 7 bases fitting TRBD1. Sequencing used CD4+ or CD8+ T cells sorted from blood, obtained in a trial of the OX40 agonist ivuxolimab. The CDR3 coding sequence is TGCGCCAGCACACAGGGGAGCACAGATACGCAGTATTTT. Its protein is CASTQGSTDTQYF.